This T cell receptor (beta chain) stems from a study of shared clonotypes between healthy human individuals. Whole-study context: Used for every donor were three CD4 naive, three CD4 memory, two CD8 naive and one CD8 memory plate.

The naive CD8 subset, CD45RO-negative cells positively selected for CCR7, excluded terminally differentiated effector memory CD45RA+ cells. TCRdb's copy holds only in-frame clones and misses some; the assay was immunoSEQ multiplex PCR. The profile shows around 2,000,000 clones, roughly 95% of them singletons. Germline V gene sequence: CDR1 SGHVS, CDR2 FQNEAQ. This CDR3 is built from 16 residues. V shed 1 base and J shed 6 bases, with 18 bases lying between them. Sequenced input: naive CD8+ T cells sorted from blood. The TCR was taken from a man between 18 and 29 years old in good health. The V and J genes are TRBV7-8 and TRBJ1-2, with TRBD1 as a possible D gene (5 bases). The CDR3 loop is CASSLDSGQGYDGYTF. The CDR3 nucleotides read TGTGCCAGCAGCTTAGATTCTGGGCAGGGATATGATGGCTACACCTTC.